This T cell receptor (beta chain) is from a study of blood T cell repertoires in COVID-19 (dated by TCRdb to about 2020). For the study in its entirety: The collaborator samples originated in the United States, Italy and Spain and spanned the acute and convalescent phases of COVID-19. The samples were drawn from the first 160 participants of the ongoing ImmuneRACE study and from over a thousand subjects provided by 6 global collaborators. A de-identified subject ID, COVID-19 status, age in years and sex were almost always included in the sample metadata. A freely available public database, intended as a resource for researchers studying the immune response to SARS-CoV-2, is where the repertoires were released. The dataset comprised deeply sampled blood TCRbeta repertoires from subjects exposed to, actively infected with, or recovered from COVID-19. Where available, HLA class I and class II types were taken from metadata supplied by the sample provider and were not determined by assay-based typing. The prospective study material was composed of cDNA or gDNA derived from T cells, B-cell-depleted T cells, or PBMCs. Paper-wide results and their limitations: The quantity of clinical and demographic metadata differed by source and by participant and was supplied without curation.

Collaborating institutions collected whole blood in K2EDTA tubes following their own protocols. For TCRbeta analysis, collaborators shipped samples in one of three forms: frozen whole blood, isolated PBMCs, or DNA extracted from either of those sample types. The immunoSEQ Assay, a bias-controlled multiplex PCR, was used to amplify TCRbeta CDR3 regions from genomic DNA. In the source study's methods: Nucleated cell counts per sample were estimated from amplification of reference gene primers within the assay. To quantify the absolute abundance of each unique TCRbeta CDR3 rearrangement, sequence reads were collapsed and filtered. For each sample, productive Simpson clonality was calculated as the square root of Simpson's diversity index over productive rearrangements. Here the immuneACCESS table is served through TCRdb, limited to in-frame sequences with V and J called. Missing clones are a known gap in these copies; in checked studies unresolved V genes cover under half, and the rest lacks a known reason. The V and J calls and clone size are taken from that table; D and trimming were inferred from the DNA. This sample gives more than 110,000 clones in total; roughly 84% of them show up just once. The ten largest account for more than 3.5% of the sample.

For CDR1 and CDR2, the germline V gene (reference sequence) lists LNHDA and SQIVND. V drops 6 bases and J drops 0 bases, leaving 15 bases in between. The CDR3 starts with the cysteine, ends with the phenylalanine, and has 16 residues. Only the CDR3 portion is preserved as DNA: 48 bases, with reading frame beginning at the first base. Points on this clone: What antigen it recognizes has not been identified. Qualities for individual bases were not recorded, and no much larger clone is one base off.

The origin of this receptor is a woman in her fifties or sixties with acute or convalescent COVID-19. What was sequenced was peripheral blood. The V and J genes are TRBV19 and TRBJ1-3; the D gene is possibly TRBD1, with 6 bases matching. Here is the DNA: TGTGCCAGTAGGAGGGCAGGGGTGAACTCTGGAAACACCATATATTTT. The translation is CASRRAGVNSGNTIYF.